This T cell receptor (beta chain) was profiled in a study of spatial heterogeneity in lung cancer. Across the whole study: Samples were donated by 72 untreated early-stage non-small cell lung cancer patients. Sequencing covered available follow-up PBMC samples collected a median of about two years after resection.

In TCRdb, the 5' RACE reads were re-called with MiXCR into one record per CDR3 protein. This table has some 120,000 distinct CDR3 sequences, 10% to 15% appearing once. Time point in this sample: blood at routine non-recurrence follow-up after resection. Tumor, nontumor lung or frozen PBMC supplied whole RNA that was sequenced unsorted. This clonotype was recorded at least ten times. This CDR3 has 17 amino acids. Germline CDR1 is SGHVS and CDR2 is FQNEAQ. V was shortened by 1 base and J by 0 bases, with 10 bases between the two germline ends. This TCR came from a male donor with early-stage non-small cell lung cancer. The V gene is TRBV7-8, the J gene TRBJ2-6; D uncertain. The sample in question was PBMCs, obtained at follow-up. Written as DNA, the CDR3 is TGTGCCAGCAGCTTAGTCCCCCCCACCTCTGGGGCCAACGTCCTGACTTTC. It specifies CASSLVPPTSGANVLTF.